The 23 T cell receptor beta chains given below trace back to one sample, sequenced in a study of blood T cell repertoires in COVID-19. The repertoire was sequenced with immunoSEQ multiplex PCR; TCRdb's copy has only in-frame clones and lacks some. Altogether 35,000 to 45,000 clones are present, roughly 84% being singletons, with the ten largest covering 10% to 15%. Sequencing was done on a sample of peripheral blood. The receptors come from a man between 60 and 75 years old with active COVID-19.

The gene calls are TRBV27 and TRBJ2-7, with 9 bases fitting TRBD1. Trimming cost V 1 base and J 4 bases; bases outside gene matches: 2. Germline V lookup: CDR1 MNHEY, CDR2 SMNVEV (reference sequence). The CDR3 has 14 amino acids. CDR3 sequence (DNA): TGTGCCAGCAGTTTATGGGGGACAGGGTACGAGCAGTACTTC. Its protein is CASSLWGTGYEQYF.

The chain has TRBV3-1 (or the pseudogene TRBV3-2) and TRBJ2-3; TRBD1 matches 12 bases. Germline trimming cut 0 bases from V and 4 bases from J; bases unmatched to any gene: 8. Germline V lookup: CDR1 LGHDT, CDR2 YNNKEL (reference sequence). This CDR3 is 18 amino acids long. The CDR3: CASSQDRGDRGPPDTQYF. The CDR3 coding sequence is TGTGCCAGCAGCCAAGATCGGGGGGACAGGGGGCCCCCAGATACGCAGTATTTT.

The V gene is TRBV29-1, the J gene TRBJ1-2; 7 bases line up with TRBD1. The junction had 6 bases not matched to a gene; V was cut back by 6 bases and J by 2 bases. This CDR3 contains 13 residues. Per germline, CDR1 SQVTM and CDR2 ANQGSEA. For the CDR3, the DNA is TGCAGCGTCACAGGGGAAGCGAACTATGGCTACACCTTC. It translates to CSVTGEANYGYTF.

This chain connects TRBV4-2 to TRBJ2-7, with 8 bases matching TRBD1. Looked up from germline, CDR1 is LGHNA and CDR2 is YNFKEQ. The trim removed 1 base at V and 3 bases at J, leaving 5 bases unmatched. This CDR3 has 15 residues. This chain's CDR3 is CASSQATGGYYEQYF. CDR3 nucleotide sequence: TGTGCCAGCAGCCAAGCCACAGGGGGATACTACGAGCAGTACTTC.

This chain uses TRBV19 with TRBJ1-5, with D tentatively TRBD1 (5 bases). CDR3 size: 16 residues. Per the germline V gene, CDR1 is LNHDA and CDR2 is SQIVND (reference sequence). In nucleotides, the CDR3 is TGTGCGAGCCTCGGGGGACCCCTAGCTAGCAATCAGCCCCAGCATTTT. Translation gives CASLGGPLASNQPQHF. The entire variable domain, with the rest obtained from reference TRBV19 and TRBJ1-5, is as follows: DGGITQSPKYLFRKEGQNVTLSCEQNLNHDAMYWYRQDPGQGLRLIYYSQIVNDFQKGDIAEGYSVSREKKESFPLTVTSAQKNPTAFYLCASLGGPLASNQPQHFGDGTRLSIL.

In DNA, the CDR3 is TGCAGTGCTAGTACTAGCGGTAACTACAATGAGCAGTTCTTC. It encodes CSASTSGNYNEQFF. The chain is built from TRBV20-1 and TRBJ2-1; 8 nucleotides agree with TRBD2. Germline V gene sequence: CDR1 DFQATT, CDR2 SNEGSKA (reference sequence). V shed 3 bases and J 3 bases; nucleotides not matched to a gene: 4. The CDR3 length is 14 residues.

V is TRBV11-2 and J is TRBJ2-4; 15 bases align to TRBD2. Germline V gene data show CDR1 as SGHAT and CDR2 as FQNNGV. V dropped 8 bases and J dropped 6; count of bases not matched to a gene: 2. The length of the CDR3 is 14 residues. The CDR3 region is CASGLAGGPNIQYF. CDR3 DNA sequence: TGTGCCAGCGGACTAGCGGGAGGGCCAAACATTCAGTACTTC.

The rearrangement links TRBV7-9 to TRBJ1-2; 9 bases are a match to TRBD1. The germline CDR1 and CDR2 sequences are SEHNR and FQNEAQ (reference sequence). The CDR3 sequence is 12 residues long. V dropped 5 bases and J dropped 8; count of bases not matched to a gene: 3. The CDR3 reads CASSQDRGGYTF. The CDR3 DNA sequence: TGTGCCAGCAGCCAAGACAGGGGGGGCTACACCTTC.

The gene calls are TRBV11-2 and TRBJ1-1; no firm D call. Germline lookup yields CDR1 SGHAT and CDR2 FQNNGV. This CDR3 has 13 residues. The V end lost 3 bases, the J end lost 1 base, and 6 bases lay between the germline ends. CDR3 coding DNA: TGTGCCAGCAGCTTCCAGAAGAACACTGAAGCTTTCTTT. Its translation: CASSFQKNTEAFF.

The chain has TRBV15 and TRBJ2-7; D is ambiguous. V lost 3 bases and J 2 bases, leaving 17 bases between the germline ends. The CDR3 runs to 16 residues. Looked up from germline, CDR1 is LNHNV and CDR2 is YYDKDF (reference sequence). The CDR3 sequence is CATSSPLDGRAYEQYF. DNA of the CDR3: TGTGCCACCAGCAGCCCGCTGGATGGGCGCGCCTACGAGCAGTACTTC.

This rearrangement joins TRBV6-6 to TRBJ1-2; 11 positions match TRBD1. V lost 2 bases to trimming and J lost 4 bases; unmatched junction nucleotides: 0. CDR1 and CDR2 (germline): MNHNY, SVGAGI (reference sequence). The CDR3 loop spans 14 amino acids. CDR3 sequence: CASSYGTGGYGYTF. In nucleotides, the CDR3 is TGTGCCAGCAGTTACGGGACAGGGGGCTATGGCTACACCTTC.

V gene TRBV20-1 combines with J gene TRBJ2-3; possible D gene TRBD1, 6 bases. This CDR3 comprises 10 residues. In germline, CDR1 is DFQATT, CDR2 SNEGSKA (reference sequence). V was cut by 8 bases and J by 6 bases, with 9 bases left in between. CDR3 amino acids: CSQGQDTQYF. The CDR3 DNA reads TGCAGTCAGGGGCAGGATACGCAGTATTTT.

This chain links TRBV5-1 with TRBJ2-5; no reliable D call. Germline V gene lookup returns CDR1 SGHRS and CDR2 YFSETQ. This CDR3 is 14 amino acids long. The germline V and J ends were trimmed by 0 bases and 2 bases, with 8 bases remaining between them. The DNA of the CDR3 is TGCGCCAGCAGCTTGGAGTCCCAGCAAGAGACCCAGTACTTC. Its translation is CASSLESQQETQYF.

This chain links TRBV7-9 with TRBJ2-7; D remains unclear. V lost 4 bases to trimming and J lost 7 bases, with 8 bases between them. Per the germline V gene, CDR1 is SEHNR and CDR2 is FQNEAQ (reference sequence). The CDR3 has 11 residues. The CDR3 loop is CASSSGEEQYF. As DNA, the CDR3 is TGTGCCAGCAGCTCCGGAGAGGAGCAGTACTTC.

The rearrangement links TRBV4-1 to TRBJ2-1, with TRBD2 identical over 16 bases. V lost 4 bases, J lost 4 bases, and 7 bases stayed unmatched. Per the germline V gene, CDR1 is MGHRA and CDR2 is YSYEKL. This CDR3 is 18 amino acids long. CDR3 coding DNA: TGCGCCAGCAGCCCTTCGGGACTAGCGGGAGGGACTTACAATGAGCAGTTCTTC. Encoded protein: CASSPSGLAGGTYNEQFF.

This clone came up a few times. The chain couples TRBV3-1 (or the pseudogene TRBV3-2) to TRBJ2-3, with 9 nucleotides matching TRBD1. J was trimmed by 10 bases and V by 4 bases; bases with no gene match: 9. The CDR3 sequence is 14 residues long. Germline V CDR1 and CDR2: LGHDT, YNNKEL (reference sequence). CDR3 amino acids: CASSPTGGEASQYF. The CDR3, as DNA: TGTGCCAGCAGCCCTACAGGGGGCGAGGCTTCGCAGTATTTT.

This chain links TRBV6-5 with TRBJ1-1; 7 bases map to TRBD1. Germline V gives CDR1 MNHEY, CDR2 SVGAGI. J gave up 4 bases and V 5 bases, and 7 bases lay outside the gene matches. This CDR3 region has 14 residues. The CDR3 is CASSRDPGGTEAFF. In nucleotides, the CDR3 is TGTGCCAGCAGTCGCGATCCAGGGGGCACTGAAGCTTTCTTT.

This clone was seen once. J is TRBJ2-3 and V is TRBV5-4; 7 nucleotides line up with TRBD1. Germline lookup yields CDR1 SGHNT and CDR2 YYREEE (reference sequence). This CDR3 has 15 amino acids. Germline trimming cut 0 bases from V and 3 bases from J; bases unmatched to any gene: 4. DNA of the CDR3: TGTGCCAGCAGCTTGGTACTGACAGGGACAGATACGCAGTATTTT. Translated: CASSLVLTGTDTQYF.

The chain joins TRBV5-1 to TRBJ2-7, with D perhaps TRBD2 (6 bases). The CDR3 consists of 15 residues. V was pared by 5 bases and J by 2 bases, with 17 bases between. The V gene's germline CDR1 is SGHRS and CDR2 YFSETQ. CDR3 DNA sequence: TGCGCCAGCAGTGTTCCGGAGGGGAACACCTACGAGCAGTACTTC. Amino acid sequence: CASSVPEGNTYEQYF.

This clone turned up a few times. CDR3 sequence: CASSPLWAKQETQYF. In DNA form, the CDR3 reads TGTGCCAGCAGCCCCCTCTGGGCTAAACAAGAGACCCAGTACTTC. The chain employs TRBV11-2 and TRBJ2-5; D is ambiguous. CDR3 length: 15 amino acids. CDR1 is SGHAT and CDR2 is FQNNGV in the germline V gene. V was pared by 5 bases and J by 2 bases, with 15 bases between.

This clone came up a few times. The V gene is TRBV16, the J gene TRBJ1-4; 7 nucleotides match TRBD1. The CDR3 is 15 amino acids. CDR1 KGHSY and CDR2 FQNENV come from the germline V gene. Unmatched junction bases numbered 1, after V lost 0 bases and J lost 3 bases. The CDR3 protein is CASSQSRGSNEKLFF. CDR3 nucleotides: TGTGCCAGCAGCCAATCCAGGGGGTCTAATGAAAAACTGTTTTTT.

This CDR3 is CASSGAAISSYNEQFF. The DNA for the CDR3 is TGTGCCAGCAGCGGGGCGGCGATCAGCTCCTACAATGAGCAGTTCTTC. The rearrangement joins TRBV11-2 to TRBJ2-1, with D perhaps TRBD1 (5 bases). The germline CDR1 and CDR2 sequences are SGHAT and FQNNGV. V was pared by 5 bases and J by 0 bases, with 14 bases between. The CDR3 runs to 16 residues.

The chain joins TRBV10-2 to TRBJ2-2, with 7 bases identical to TRBD2. The CDR3 consists of 15 residues. Germline V gene lookup returns CDR1 WSHSY and CDR2 SAAADI. The V and J ends lost 7 bases and 6 bases, in that order; junction bases with no gene match: 11. CDR3 DNA sequence: TGCGCCAGCAACCAACTAGCGCATATGCCCGGGGAGCTGTTTTTT. Protein sequence: CASNQLAHMPGELFF.